The present entry profiles one T cell receptor beta chain with its context. This entry is derived from a study of control samples from healthy donors and cancer patients. Clones were read by immunoSEQ multiplex PCR, and TCRdb kept only the in-frame ones, dropping some. The sample has some 65,000 clones, approximately 84% seen once. The V gene's germline CDR1 is WNHNN and CDR2 SYGVQD (reference sequence). The CDR3 is 13 amino acids. The ends were cut back, 0 bases at V and 4 bases at J, with 5 bases in the middle. This chain joins TRBV10-1 and TRBJ2-3, with D uncertain. Sequences were obtained from PBMCs. The TCR was taken from a woman in her fifties or sixties with lung cancer. CDR3 region: CASSESLADTQYF. CDR3 DNA: TGCGCCAGCAGTGAGTCTTTGGCAGATACGCAGTATTTT.